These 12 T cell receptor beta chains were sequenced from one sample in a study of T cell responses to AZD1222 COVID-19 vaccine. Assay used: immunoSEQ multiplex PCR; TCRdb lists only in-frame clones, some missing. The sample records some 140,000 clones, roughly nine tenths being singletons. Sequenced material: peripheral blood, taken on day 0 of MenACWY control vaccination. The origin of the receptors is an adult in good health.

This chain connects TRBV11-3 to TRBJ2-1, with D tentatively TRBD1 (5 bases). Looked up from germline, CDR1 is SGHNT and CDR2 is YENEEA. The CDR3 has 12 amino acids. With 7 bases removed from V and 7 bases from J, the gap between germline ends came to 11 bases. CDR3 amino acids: CASTQGVNEQFF. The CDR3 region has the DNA TGTGCCAGCACCCAAGGGGTGAATGAGCAGTTCTTC.

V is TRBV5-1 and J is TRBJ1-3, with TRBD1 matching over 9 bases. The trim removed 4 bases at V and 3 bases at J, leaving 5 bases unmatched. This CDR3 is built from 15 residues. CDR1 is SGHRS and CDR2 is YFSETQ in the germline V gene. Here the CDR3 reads CASSPGTGFGNTIYF. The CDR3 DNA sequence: TGCGCCAGCAGCCCCGGGACAGGGTTTGGAAACACCATATATTTT. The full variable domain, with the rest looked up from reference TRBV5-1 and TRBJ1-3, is KAGVTQTPRYLIKTRGQQVTLSCSPISGHRSVSWYQQTPGQGLQFLFEYFSETQRNKGNFPGRFSGRQFSNSRSEMNVSTLELGDSALYLCASSPGTGFGNTIYFGEGSWLTVV.

In nucleotides, the CDR3 is TGTGCCACCAGGAGCTCCTACGAGCAGTACGTC. The encoded protein is CATRSSYEQYV. The V gene is TRBV28, the J gene TRBJ2-7; unclear D gene. The ends were cut back, 10 bases at V and 0 bases at J, with 7 bases in the middle. CDR3 length equals 11 residues. Germline CDR1 MDHEN, CDR2 SYDVKM.

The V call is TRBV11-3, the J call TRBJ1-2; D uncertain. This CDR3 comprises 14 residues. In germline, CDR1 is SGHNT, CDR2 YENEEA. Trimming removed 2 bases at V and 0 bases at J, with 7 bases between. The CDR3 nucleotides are TGTGCCAGCAGCTTAAAGGGCTCTAACTATGGCTACACCTTC. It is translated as CASSLKGSNYGYTF.

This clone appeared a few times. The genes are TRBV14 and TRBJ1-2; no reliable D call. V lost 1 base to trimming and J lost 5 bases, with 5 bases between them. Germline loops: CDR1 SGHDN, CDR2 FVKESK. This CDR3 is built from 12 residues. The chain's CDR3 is CASSQGGYGYTF. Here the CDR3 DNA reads TGTGCCAGCAGCCAAGGCGGGTATGGCTACACCTTC.

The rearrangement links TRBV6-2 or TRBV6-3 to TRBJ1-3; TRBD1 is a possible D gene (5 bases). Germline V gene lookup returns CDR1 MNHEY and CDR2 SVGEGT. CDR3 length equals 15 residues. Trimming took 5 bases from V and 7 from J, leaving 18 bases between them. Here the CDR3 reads CASSPHRGTRNTIYF. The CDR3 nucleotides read TGTGCCAGCAGTCCACACCGCGGGACGAGGAACACCATATATTTT.

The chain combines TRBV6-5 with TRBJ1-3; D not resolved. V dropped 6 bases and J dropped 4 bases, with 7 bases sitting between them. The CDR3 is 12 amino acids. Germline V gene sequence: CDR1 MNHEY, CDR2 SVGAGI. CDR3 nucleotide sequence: TGTGCCAGCAGCCCCGGGGGAAACACCATATATTTT. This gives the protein CASSPGGNTIYF.

CDR3 protein: CASRNRVDQPQHF. The CDR3 nucleotides read TGTGCCAGTAGAAACAGGGTTGATCAGCCCCAGCATTTT. V gene TRBV19 combines with J gene TRBJ1-5, with TRBD1 as a possible D gene (6 bases). Germline lookup yields CDR1 LNHDA and CDR2 SQIVND (reference sequence). This CDR3 spans 13 amino acids. With 6 bases removed from V and 5 bases from J, the gap between germline ends came to 11 bases.

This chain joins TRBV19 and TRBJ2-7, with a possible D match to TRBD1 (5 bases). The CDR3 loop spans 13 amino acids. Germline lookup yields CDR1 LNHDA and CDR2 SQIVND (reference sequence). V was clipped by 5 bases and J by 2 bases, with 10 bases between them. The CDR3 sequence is CASSPTTAYEQYF. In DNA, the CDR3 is TGTGCCAGTAGTCCCACGACAGCCTACGAGCAGTACTTC. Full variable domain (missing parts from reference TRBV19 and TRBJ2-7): DGGITQSPKYLFRKEGQNVTLSCEQNLNHDAMYWYRQDPGQGLRLIYYSQIVNDFQKGDIAEGYSVSREKKESFPLTVTSAQKNPTAFYLCASSPTTAYEQYFGPGTRLTVT.

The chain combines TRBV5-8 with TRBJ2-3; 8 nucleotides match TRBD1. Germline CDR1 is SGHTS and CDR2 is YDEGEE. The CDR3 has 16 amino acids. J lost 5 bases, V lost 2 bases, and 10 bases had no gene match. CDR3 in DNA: TGTGCCAGCAGCTTCTTAGGGGCAGGGGGCTTAGATACGCAGTATTTT. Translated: CASSFLGAGGLDTQYF.

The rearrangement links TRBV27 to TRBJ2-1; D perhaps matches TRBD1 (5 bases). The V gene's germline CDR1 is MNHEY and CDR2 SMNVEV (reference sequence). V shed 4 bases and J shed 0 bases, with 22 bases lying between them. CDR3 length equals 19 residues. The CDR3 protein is CASSSPPTAFWSSYNEQFF. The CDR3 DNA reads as TGTGCCAGCAGTTCACCCCCGACAGCGTTCTGGAGCTCCTACAATGAGCAGTTCTTC.

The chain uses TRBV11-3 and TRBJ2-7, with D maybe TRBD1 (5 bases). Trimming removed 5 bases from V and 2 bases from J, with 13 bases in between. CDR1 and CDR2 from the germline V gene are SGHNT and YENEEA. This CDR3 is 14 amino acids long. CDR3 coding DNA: TGTGCCAGCAGCCCCCGGCAGGGCGCCTACGAGCAGTACTTC. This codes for CASSPRQGAYEQYF.